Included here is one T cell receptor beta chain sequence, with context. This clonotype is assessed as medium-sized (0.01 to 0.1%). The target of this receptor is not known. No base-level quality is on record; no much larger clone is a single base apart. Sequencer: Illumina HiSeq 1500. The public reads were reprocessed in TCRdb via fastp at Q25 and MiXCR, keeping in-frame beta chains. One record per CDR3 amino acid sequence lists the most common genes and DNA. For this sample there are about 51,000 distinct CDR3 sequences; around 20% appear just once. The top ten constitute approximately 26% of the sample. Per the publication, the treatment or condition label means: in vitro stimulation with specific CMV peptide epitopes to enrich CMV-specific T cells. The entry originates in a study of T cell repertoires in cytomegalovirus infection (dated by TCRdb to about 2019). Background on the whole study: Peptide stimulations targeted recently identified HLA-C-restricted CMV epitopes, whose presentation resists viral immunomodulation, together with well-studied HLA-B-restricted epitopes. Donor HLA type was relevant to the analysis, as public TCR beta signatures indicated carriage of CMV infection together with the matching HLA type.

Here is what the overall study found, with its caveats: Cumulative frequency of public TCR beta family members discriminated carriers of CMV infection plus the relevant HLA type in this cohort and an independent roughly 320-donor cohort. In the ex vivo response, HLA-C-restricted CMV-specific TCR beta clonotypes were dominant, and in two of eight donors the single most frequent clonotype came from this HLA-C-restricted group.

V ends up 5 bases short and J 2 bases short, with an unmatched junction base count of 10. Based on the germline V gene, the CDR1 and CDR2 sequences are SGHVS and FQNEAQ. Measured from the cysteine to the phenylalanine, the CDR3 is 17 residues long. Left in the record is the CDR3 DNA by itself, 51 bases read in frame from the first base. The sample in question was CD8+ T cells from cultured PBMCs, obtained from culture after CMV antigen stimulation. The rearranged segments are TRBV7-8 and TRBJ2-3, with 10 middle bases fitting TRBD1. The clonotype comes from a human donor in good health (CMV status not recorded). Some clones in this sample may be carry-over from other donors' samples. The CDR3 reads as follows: CASSISGTGEYTDTQYF. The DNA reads TGTGCCAGCAGCATATCTGGGACAGGGGAATACACAGATACGCAGTATTTT. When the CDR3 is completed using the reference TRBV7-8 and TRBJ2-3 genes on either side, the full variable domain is GAGVSQSPRYKVAKRGQDVALRCDPISGHVSLFWYQQALGQGPEFLTYFQNEAQLDKSGLPSDRFFAERPEGSVSTLKIQRTQQEDSAVYLCASSISGTGEYTDTQYFGPGTRLTVL.